The clone carrying this T cell receptor (beta chain) has more than one count but fewer than ten. The antigen is undetermined. This sample was taken from a study of beta chain features in type 1 diabetes. V lost 3 bases, J lost 1 base, and 16 bases lay in between. The CDR3 has 16 amino acids. Germline V lookup: CDR1 SGDLS, CDR2 YYNGEE. Study-wide results and limits: An over-representation of cells with high TCR expression could result from cDNA sequencing. PCR might favor shorter templates, but any such skew would affect patients and controls equally.

What was sequenced were expressed TCRB transcripts, since all of the isolated RNA had been reverse transcribed. Clones were sequenced by immunoSEQ multiplex PCR, and TCRdb holds only the in-frame ones, with some missing. This table holds hundreds of thousands of clones, around 15% found once. Material: naive CD4+ T cells from blood. This clonotype originated in a man aged 18 to 35 in good health. This sequence joins TRBV9 and TRBJ1-1; D unresolved. In DNA, the CDR3 is TGTGCCAGCAGCGCGTCCTGGCAGCCGACGAACACTGAAGCTTTCTTT. Amino acids: CASSASWQPTNTEAFF.